The rows below give T cell receptor beta chains drawn from one sample of a study of blood T cell repertoires in COVID-19. The protocol was immunoSEQ multiplex PCR, while the TCRdb copy is restricted to in-frame clones and leaves out a portion. This sample has fewer than 400,000 clones, with 80% to 90% found just once. The sequencing sample was made of PBMCs or T cells enriched from blood (not recorded which). These receptors all stem from a man in his thirties or forties who had recovered from COVID-19. CDR3s include the opening cysteine and the closing phenylalanine or tryptophan. D genes are given only for firm matches. Size values are once, few and many counts, or a class for expanded clones, and some rows have none.

V gene	clone size	J gene	D gene	CDR3 DNA	CDR3 protein
TRBV5-6	-	TRBJ2-7	-	TGTGCCAGCAGCCCGGACACGGACTCCTACGAGCAGTACTTC	CASSPDTDSYEQYF
TRBV27	-	TRBJ2-7	TRBD2	TGTGCCAGCAGTTTAGGTGGGGGGGCCTACGAGCAGTACTTC	CASSLGGGAYEQYF
TRBV5-1	once	TRBJ2-1	TRBD2	TGCGCCAGCAGCCTACCCCGGGGGGGGAGGAGCAATGAGCAGTTCTTC	CASSLPRGGRSNEQFF
TRBV3-1/TRBV3-2	-	TRBJ2-1	-	TGTGCCAGCAGCCAAGATCGGCGGGGAGCCTACAATGAGCAGTTCTTC	CASSQDRRGAYNEQFF
TRBV10-3	-	TRBJ2-1	TRBD1	TGTGCCATCAGTGAGTCTCTGTGGACAGGGGACAATGAGCAGTTCTTC	CAISESLWTGDNEQFF
TRBV28	-	TRBJ1-6	-	TGTGCCAGCAGTTTCAGTGGAGCGCGAAGGTCACCCCTCCACTTT	CASSFSGARRSPLHF
TRBV11-1	-	TRBJ2-2	-	TGTGCCAGCAGCCATAGCAGGGGATCCGGGGAGCTGTTTTTT	CASSHSRGSGELFF
TRBV18	-	TRBJ2-7	-	TGTGCCAGCTCAGACCAAGGGGCCGAGCAGTACTTC	CASSDQGAEQYF
TRBV7-2	-	TRBJ2-1	TRBD2	TGTGCCAGCAGCTCCGGGACTAACGACTACAATGAGCAGTTCTTC	CASSSGTNDYNEQFF
TRBV2	-	TRBJ2-3	TRBD2	TGTGCCAGCATGCTGGGACTAGCGGGAGGGACAGATACGCAGTATTTT	CASMLGLAGGTDTQYF
TRBV13	-	TRBJ2-7	-	TGTGCCAGCAGCCTTATTCTTTCCTCCTACGAGCAGTACTTC	CASSLILSSYEQYF
TRBV7-9	-	TRBJ2-3	TRBD1	TGTGCCAGCAGCCCAAGGGGGCCCGATACGCAGTATTTT	CASSPRGPDTQYF
TRBV29-1	once	TRBJ2-2	-	TGCAGCGTTGAATCAGGGCCCGGGGAGCTGTTTTTT	CSVESGPGELFF
TRBV30	-	TRBJ1-5	TRBD1	TGTGCCTGGAGTGCTACAGGGGTCGGCAATCAGCCCCAGCATTTT	CAWSATGVGNQPQHF
TRBV29-1	-	TRBJ2-2	TRBD1	TGCAGCGTTGACAACAGGGGAGACACCGGGGAGCTGTTTTTT	CSVDNRGDTGELFF
TRBV7-9	once	TRBJ1-3	TRBD1	TGTGCCAGCAGCTTGACAGGGGTGGCTGGAAACACCATATATTTT	CASSLTGVAGNTIYF